This T cell receptor (beta chain) was sequenced in a study of T cell changes during pregnancy in multiple sclerosis. Method: immunoSEQ multiplex PCR; TCRdb's copy keeps in-frame clones and lacks some. The sample has 130,000 or so clones, roughly 92% seen once; the top ten hold approximately 6.3%. The source material was peripheral blood, sampled before pregnancy. This receptor was obtained from a female donor with multiple sclerosis, enrolled in a pregnancy study.

In DNA form, the CDR3 reads TGTGCCAGCAGCTTAGTCCAGGGGGCGCAGAATGAGCAGTTCTTC. Residues: CASSLVQGAQNEQFF. The rearrangement uses TRBV7-9 and TRBJ2-1; TRBD1 matches 8 bases. Germline lookup yields CDR1 SEHNR and CDR2 FQNEAQ (reference sequence). Germline trimming cut 1 base from V and 7 bases from J; bases unmatched to any gene: 6. CDR3 size: 15 residues.